The following is a T cell receptor (beta chain) sequence with its context. The antigen it binds to is not known. No quality values exist for individual bases; no much larger clone is one base distant. Each depressed patient was pairwise matched to a non-depressed control for sex, age, current smoking status and body mass index. Every participant in the study was of European descent. Controls had no mood disorder either currently or in their lifetime and had a Quick Inventory of Depressive Symptoms-Self Report score of 5 or lower. All participants were excluded for major medical conditions, Axis I/II comorbidities, regular medication or illicit drug use, or drinking over 100 g alcohol weekly. Approximately 30 ml of peripheral blood was collected into EDTA tubes from each participant. Thawed PBMCs underwent magnetic negative selection with the BD IMag Human CD4 T Lymphocyte Enrichment Set to purify CD4+ T cells. Flow cytometry confirmed that the CD4+ enrichment method typically gave about 95% purity. A subgroup of about five case-control pairs, selected blind to chemokine receptor expression and flow-cytometric repertoire skewing results, was subjected to TCRbeta sequencing. All blood samples were drawn in the morning at 8:00 a.m., and PBMCs were separated by Ficoll-Hypaque gradient centrifugation. PBMCs were gradually cooled to -80 degrees C for cryopreservation and then kept in liquid nitrogen until assay.

This sample is part of a study of untreated major depressive disorder (dated by TCRdb to the late 2010s). In terms of the full investigation: In this cross-sectional case-control comparison, antidepressant-free major depressive disorder patients and individually matched non-depressed controls were compared on T cell phenotype and TCR repertoire. The sequencing was a follow-up to the differences in Vbeta 5.1, Vbeta 11 and Vbeta 22 usage that flow cytometry had picked up across the whole cohort.

Cut back by 4 bases and 4 bases, the V and J ends lie 10 bases apart. CDR3 length: 13 amino acids, cysteine to phenylalanine. Left in the record is the CDR3 DNA by itself, 39 bases read in frame from the first base. The germline V gene provides CDR1 SGHTA and CDR2 FQGTGA. The paper's findings and limits, for the study overall: In CD4+ T cells, sequencing confirmed that depressed patients used TRBV05-01 (Vbeta 5.1) more than controls did, with a one-tailed test giving p = 0.040. In the sequencing data, TRBV25-01 and TRBV02-01 usage was found to follow the flow-cytometry pattern, although statistical significance was not reached. Strict matching and exclusion criteria produced a comparatively small study sample, limiting generalizability of findings. The sequencing comparisons used one-tailed planned tests on only three preselected Vbeta families. In every sequenced subject, all of the top five TRBV05-01 clones were private clones.

The Qiagen DNeasy Blood and Tissue Kit was used to extract total genomic DNA from the purified CD4+ T cells. The TCRbeta CDR3 region, defined according to IMGT, was amplified and sequenced using immunoSEQ immunosequencing protocols. For the original study's pipeline: Preprocessing of raw sequence data for PCR and sequencing error correction was performed by the immunoSEQ service. The sequence data were imported into the immunoSEQ Analyzer and were further analyzed using VDJtools v1.0.7. The paired Wilcoxon signed-rank test was used to test for differences between patients and controls. The source is immuneACCESS, and TCRdb retained only in-frame sequences with V and J called. Part of the clones is not carried over; for the studies checked, unresolved V genes explain less than half of this, and the remainder is unexplained. V, J and clone size are those of that table, while D and trimming were read from the DNA. This sample gives more than 20,000 clones in total; 80% to 95% of them show up just once. In total, the top ten clones hold around 0.33% of the sample.

This TCR came from a man younger than 45 in good health. The V and J genes are TRBV7-3 and TRBJ1-1, and TRBD1 may be the D gene, going by 6 matching bases. Sequenced sample: CD4+ T cells from PBMCs. Here the CDR3 is given as CASSSDSFTEAFF. In nucleotide form, the sequence is TGTGCCAGCAGCTCGGACAGCTTCACTGAAGCTTTCTTT.